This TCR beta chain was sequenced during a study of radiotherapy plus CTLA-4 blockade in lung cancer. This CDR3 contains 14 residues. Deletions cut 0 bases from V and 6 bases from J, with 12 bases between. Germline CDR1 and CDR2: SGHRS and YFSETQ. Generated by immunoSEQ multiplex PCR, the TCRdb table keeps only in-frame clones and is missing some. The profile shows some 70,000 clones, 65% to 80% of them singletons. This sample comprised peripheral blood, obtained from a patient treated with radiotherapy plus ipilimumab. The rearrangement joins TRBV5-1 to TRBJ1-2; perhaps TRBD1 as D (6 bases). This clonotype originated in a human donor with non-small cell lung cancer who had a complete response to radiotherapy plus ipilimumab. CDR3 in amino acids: CASSLVAPGDGYTF. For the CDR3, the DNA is TGCGCCAGCAGCTTGGTCGCGCCAGGGGATGGCTACACCTTC.